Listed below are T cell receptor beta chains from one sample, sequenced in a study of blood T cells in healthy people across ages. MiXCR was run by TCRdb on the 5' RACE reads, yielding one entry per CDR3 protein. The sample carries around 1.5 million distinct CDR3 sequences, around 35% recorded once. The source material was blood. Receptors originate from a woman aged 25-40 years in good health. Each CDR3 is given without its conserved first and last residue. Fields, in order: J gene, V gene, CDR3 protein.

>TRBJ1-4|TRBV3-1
ASSHHTGTTKLF
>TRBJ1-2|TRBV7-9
ASSLVNQGADTGYT
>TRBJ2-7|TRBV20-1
GARDRGQSSYEQY
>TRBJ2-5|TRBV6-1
ATERGGKRETQY
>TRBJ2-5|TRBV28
ASRDRFQETQY
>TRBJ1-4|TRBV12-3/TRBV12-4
ASSKGWTTNEKLF
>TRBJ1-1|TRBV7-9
ASSPLAVEAF
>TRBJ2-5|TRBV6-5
ASSYGTTNQETQY
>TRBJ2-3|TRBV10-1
ASSVGTSDGDTQY
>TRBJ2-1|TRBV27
ASRPPGDAQF
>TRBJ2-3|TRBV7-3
ASSSTVGTDTQY
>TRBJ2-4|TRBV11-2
ASSYNRGAKNIQY
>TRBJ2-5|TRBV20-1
SAVGERAEETQY
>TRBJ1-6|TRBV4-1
ASSQDRIANSPLH
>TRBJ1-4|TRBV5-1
ASSLSTGRGPTNEKLF
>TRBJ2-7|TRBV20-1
SARVRDRVHEQY
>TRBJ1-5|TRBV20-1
SARVSQGGGGPQH
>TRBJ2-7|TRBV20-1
SARRRGNREQY
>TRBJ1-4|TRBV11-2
ASSSQYGAREKLF
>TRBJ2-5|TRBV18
VSSPGLQETQY